The 25 T cell receptor beta chains below were found in one sample sequenced in a study of T cell repertoires in cytomegalovirus infection. No cognate antigen is known for these TCRs. TCRdb used MiXCR to reprocess the reads, holding one entry per CDR3 protein. The table records around 340,000 distinct CDR3 sequences, roughly 28% of them present only once. The sample consisted of cultured PBMCs, taken from culture after CMV antigen stimulation. The receptor source for this set is a human donor in good health (CMV status not recorded). Some clones in this sample may be carry-over from other donors' samples.

V is TRBV19 and J is TRBJ1-6, with 7 bases matching TRBD1. The CDR3 has 18 residues. Germline assignment: CDR1 LNHDA and CDR2 SQIVND (reference sequence). The V segment lost 3 bases and the J segment 5 bases; nucleotides outside the gene matches: 13. CDR3 in amino acids: CASSIRLGQTGNNSPLHF. In nucleotides, the CDR3 is TGTGCCAGTAGTATCCGCCTCGGACAGACAGGGAATAATTCACCCCTCCACTTT.

The chain employs TRBV7-2 and TRBJ2-1; 8 nucleotides align to TRBD2. Losses at the gene ends were 5 bases for V and 2 bases for J; bases not matched to a gene: 8. Per germline, CDR1 SGHTA and CDR2 FQGNSA. The CDR3 is 16 amino acids. The CDR3 nucleotides are TGTGCCAGCAGCAAATATCGGGAGGGCCCCTACAATGAGCAGTTCTTC. It specifies CASSKYREGPYNEQFF.

The rearrangement joins TRBV4-1 to TRBJ1-3; 10 positions match TRBD1. The ends lost 2 bases at V and 6 bases at J; junction bases unmatched: 4. The germline V gene encodes CDR1 MGHRA and CDR2 YSYEKL. This CDR3 comprises 15 residues. Written as DNA, the CDR3 is TGCGCCAGCAGCCAACCGGGACAGGGGAAAAACACCATATATTTT. Protein sequence: CASSQPGQGKNTIYF.

This sequence joins TRBV20-1 and TRBJ2-3; D is perhaps TRBD2 (5 bases). V was pared by 2 bases and J by 1 base, with 10 bases between. The germline V gene has CDR1 DFQATT and CDR2 SNEGSKA (reference sequence). This CDR3 comprises 14 residues. CDR3 sequence: CSARSGRGTDTQYF. CDR3 DNA sequence: TGCAGTGCTAGAAGTGGGAGAGGCACAGATACGCAGTATTTT.

The chain links TRBV25-1 to TRBJ1-6, with D hard to call. Germline CDR1 MGHDK, CDR2 SYGVNS. The CDR3 is 16 amino acids. V was pared by 1 base and J by 10 bases, with 17 bases between. The CDR3 DNA sequence: TGTGCCAGCAGTGAATTCCCTATCGGCCGTGGCTCACCCCTCCACTTT. It codes for CASSEFPIGRGSPLHF.

This clonotype came up a few times. The rearrangement links TRBV19 to TRBJ1-1; tentatively, D is TRBD1 (6 bases). Germline loops: CDR1 LNHDA, CDR2 SQIVND (reference sequence). The CDR3 extends over 14 amino acids. V was shortened by 6 bases and J by 5 bases, with 16 bases between the two germline ends. The CDR3, as DNA: TGTGCCAGTAGCCTCCTCACAGGGAGGACTGAAGCTTTCTTT. It is translated as CASSLLTGRTEAFF. The whole variable domain, filled in from reference TRBV19 and TRBJ1-1, reads DGGITQSPKYLFRKEGQNVTLSCEQNLNHDAMYWYRQDPGQGLRLIYYSQIVNDFQKGDIAEGYSVSREKKESFPLTVTSAQKNPTAFYLCASSLLTGRTEAFFGQGTRLTVV.

The J gene is TRBJ2-1, the V gene TRBV7-9, with a weak D call TRBD1 (6 bases). The CDR3 contains 15 residues. Between the trimmed V and J ends, which lost 3 bases and 0 bases, there was a span of 9 bases. From germline, CDR1 is SEHNR and CDR2 FQNEAQ (reference sequence). DNA for the CDR3: TGTGCCAGCAGCTTTGGACAGAGCTCCTACAATGAGCAGTTCTTC. The encoded protein is CASSFGQSSYNEQFF.

This clonotype was seen only a few times. This chain connects TRBV27 to TRBJ2-1; D remains unclear. V lost 6 bases and J 0 bases, leaving 12 bases between the germline ends. Germline V gives CDR1 MNHEY, CDR2 SMNVEV (reference sequence). CDR3 size: 15 residues. DNA for the CDR3: TGTGCCAGCAGCCCTACCCACGACTCCTACAATGAGCAGTTCTTC. It is translated as CASSPTHDSYNEQFF.

V gene TRBV10-3 combines with J gene TRBJ2-2; TRBD2 matches 14 bases. CDR1 and CDR2 (germline): ENHRY, SYGVKD. The CDR3 runs 20 residues. Trimming at V came to 2 bases and at J to 4 bases, leaving 12 bases not matched to a gene. The CDR3 loop is CAISEAGTSGRLPTTGELFF. The CDR3 nucleotides read TGTGCCATCAGTGAGGCCGGGACTAGCGGGAGATTGCCGACCACCGGGGAGCTGTTTTTT.

The chain links TRBV7-2 to TRBJ1-5, with a possible D match to TRBD1 (6 bases). The CDR3 runs to 17 residues. With 2 bases removed from V and 0 bases from J, the gap between germline ends came to 14 bases. Looked up from germline, CDR1 is SGHTA and CDR2 is FQGNSA. For the CDR3, the DNA is TGTGCCAGCAGCTTATCCCGGGGGCCTTATAGCAATCAGCCCCAGCATTTT. Protein: CASSLSRGPYSNQPQHF.

V is TRBV20-1 and J is TRBJ1-4; a weak D match, TRBD1 (5 bases). Trimming removed 2 bases at V and 0 bases at J, with 10 bases between. Germline V lookup: CDR1 DFQATT, CDR2 SNEGSKA (reference sequence). This CDR3 contains 15 residues. CDR3 DNA: TGCAGTGCTAGACAGGGAGGTGCAACTAATGAAAAACTGTTTTTT. The encoded protein is CSARQGGATNEKLFF.

The chain joins TRBV20-1 to TRBJ1-1; D call uncertain. The length of the CDR3 is 13 residues. CDR1 DFQATT and CDR2 SNEGSKA come from the germline V gene (reference sequence). V lost 3 bases, J lost 1 base, and 9 bases lay in between. The CDR3 nucleotides are TGCAGTGCTAGCGGGTTGGCGAACACTGAAGCTTTCTTT. Translated: CSASGLANTEAFF.

The chain employs TRBV27 and TRBJ2-3; D is undetermined. The CDR3 length is 15 residues. Germline V gene data show CDR1 as MNHEY and CDR2 as SMNVEV (reference sequence). Between the trimmed V and J ends, which lost 2 bases and 0 bases, there was a span of 9 bases. CDR3 residues: CASSLAASSTDTQYF. Written as DNA, the CDR3 is TGTGCCAGCAGTTTAGCGGCGTCTAGCACAGATACGCAGTATTTT.

The chain carries TRBV4-1 and TRBJ1-5; D is uncertain. Germline assignment: CDR1 MGHRA and CDR2 YSYEKL. The CDR3 is 16 residues long. V shed 0 bases and J shed 6 bases, with 15 bases lying between them. The CDR3 sequence is CASSQDGSHGGQPQHF. The CDR3 nucleotides are TGCGCCAGCAGCCAAGATGGGTCCCACGGTGGTCAGCCCCAGCATTTT.

The J gene is TRBJ1-5, the V gene TRBV20-1; D is unresolved. This CDR3 contains 12 residues. The germline CDR1 and CDR2 sequences are DFQATT and SNEGSKA (reference sequence). This chain's CDR3 is CSVKDGPWPQHF. The CDR3 DNA reads TGCAGCGTTAAGGACGGACCGTGGCCCCAGCATTTT.

The rearrangement links TRBV29-1 to TRBJ1-5; D gene unclear. This CDR3 has 13 residues. From germline, CDR1 is SQVTM and CDR2 ANQGSEA. With 3 bases removed from V and 3 bases from J, the gap between germline ends came to 9 bases. CDR3 sequence (DNA): TGCAGCGTTGAGTGGGGAAACAATCAGCCCCAGCATTTT. It encodes CSVEWGNNQPQHF.

This clonotype was found a few times. This chain uses TRBV6-8 with TRBJ1-1; possibly TRBD1 for D (5 bases). CDR3 size: 13 residues. Germline lookup yields CDR1 MNHGY and CDR2 SAAAGT. V lost 2 bases to trimming and J lost 4 bases, with 8 bases between them. The CDR3 region is CASSYPQGTEAFF. In DNA form, the CDR3 reads TGTGCCAGCAGTTACCCTCAGGGCACTGAAGCTTTCTTT.

The V gene is TRBV7-6, the J gene TRBJ2-3; 7 positions match TRBD2. The J segment lost 2 bases and the V segment lost 5 bases, leaving 7 bases of the junction unmatched. CDR1 is SGHVS, CDR2 FNYEAQ, per germline. The CDR3 totals 15 residues. Here the CDR3 reads CASSVSGVFTDTQYF. CDR3 nucleotides: TGTGCCAGCAGCGTAAGCGGGGTATTCACAGATACGCAGTATTTT.

This clonotype has at least ten counts. The J gene is TRBJ2-5, the V gene TRBV11-2; D unclear. The CDR3 contains 16 residues. Germline CDR1 SGHAT, CDR2 FQNNGV. V was pared by 3 bases and J by 2 bases, with 16 bases between. The CDR3 sequence is CASSFWSNNEQETQYF. CDR3 nucleotides: TGTGCCAGCAGCTTTTGGTCAAATAACGAGCAAGAGACCCAGTACTTC.

V is TRBV5-1 and J is TRBJ1-4, with TRBD1 identical over 10 bases. Looked up from germline, CDR1 is SGHRS and CDR2 is YFSETQ. V lost 3 bases, J lost 8 bases, and 7 bases stayed unmatched. This CDR3 has 15 amino acids. The CDR3 DNA follows: TGCGCCAGCAGCTCCGGACAGGGGGTGCGGGAAAAACTGTTTTTT. Its protein is CASSSGQGVREKLFF.

V usage is TRBV6-2 or TRBV6-3 and J usage is TRBJ2-2; 8 bases align to TRBD1. This CDR3 has 15 residues. Per germline, CDR1 MNHEY and CDR2 SVGEGT. V gave up 5 bases and J gave up 3 bases; unmatched junction bases: 5. The CDR3 protein is CASSPLTGDTGELFF. CDR3 sequence (DNA): TGTGCCAGCAGTCCTCTGACAGGGGACACCGGGGAGCTGTTTTTT.

J is TRBJ1-2 and V is TRBV12-3 or TRBV12-4; no reliable D call. V was clipped by 1 base and J by 4 bases, with 4 bases between them. CDR3 size: 12 residues. CDR3 in DNA: TGTGCCAGCAGTTTAGAATCCTATGGCTACACCTTC. It encodes CASSLESYGYTF.

This clonotype was seen repeatedly, ten times or more. The rearrangement joins TRBV11-2 to TRBJ1-2; 7 nucleotides match TRBD1. Germline lookup yields CDR1 SGHAT and CDR2 FQNNGV. The trim removed 1 base at V and 4 bases at J, leaving 0 bases unmatched. This CDR3 is 13 amino acids long. The CDR3 spells CASSLGDSYGYTF. The DNA of the CDR3 is TGTGCCAGCAGCTTAGGGGACAGCTATGGCTACACCTTC.

This rearrangement joins TRBV12-3 or TRBV12-4 to TRBJ2-1; TRBD1 matches at 11 bases. There are 15 residues in the CDR3. V lost 6 bases, J lost 2 bases, and 3 bases stayed unmatched. The CDR3 loop reads CASSEDRGPYNEQFF. The CDR3 DNA follows: TGTGCCAGCAGCGAGGACAGGGGGCCCTACAATGAGCAGTTCTTC.

In this sample, this clonotype turned up many times. This rearrangement joins TRBV7-2 to TRBJ1-1; 9 bases fit TRBD1. This CDR3 comprises 15 residues. Unmatched junction bases numbered 4, after V lost 5 bases and J lost 0 bases. Per germline, CDR1 SGHTA and CDR2 FQGNSA. CDR3 nucleotides: TGTGCCAGCAGCCCAGGGACAGGGATGAACACTGAAGCTTTCTTT. It encodes CASSPGTGMNTEAFF.